The rows below give T cell receptor beta chains drawn from one sample of a study of CD8+ T cells in alopecia areata. The repertoire was sequenced with immunoSEQ multiplex PCR; TCRdb's copy has only in-frame clones and lacks some. The sample lists roughly 150,000 clones, 85% to 90% occurring once. The material sequenced was CD8+ T cells sorted from blood, taken at week 0. All receptors come from a human donor with alopecia areata. Both conserved end residues are part of each CDR3. The D gene is left open where the match is weak. A clone size is listed for some rows: how often the clone was seen (once, few, many), or a class if it is expanded.

v_gene	d_gene	abundance	j_gene	len	CDR3nt	CDR3aa
TRBV5-1	-	-	TRBJ2-7	16	TGCGCCAGCAGCTTGGTTCCGGGGGAACTCACCTACGAGCAGTACTTC	CASSLVPGELTYEQYF
TRBV27	TRBD2	-	TRBJ2-1	16	TGTGCCAGCAGTTTCTCAGCGGGAGATTTCGGCGATGAGCAGTTCTTC	CASSFSAGDFGDEQFF
TRBV5-1	-	-	TRBJ2-1	12	TGCGCCAGCAGCTTTACCCGCAATGAGCAGTTCTTC	CASSFTRNEQFF
TRBV5-1	-	-	TRBJ2-2	18	TGCGCCAGCAGCACAGCCGGGACGTACGACCTGAACACCGGGGAGCTGTTTTTT	CASSTAGTYDLNTGELFF
TRBV11-2	TRBD2	-	TRBJ2-7	15	TGTGCCAGCAGCTTCCCGGGTCGGGGGGACTACGAGCAGTACTTC	CASSFPGRGDYEQYF
TRBV29-1	-	few	TRBJ2-1	14	TGCAGCGTTGAACCCAGCGAGGACTACAATGAGCAGTTCTTC	CSVEPSEDYNEQFF
TRBV5-1	TRBD2	-	TRBJ2-7	15	TGCGCCAGCAGCGAAGGGACTAGTGAGTCGGACGAGCAGTACTTC	CASSEGTSESDEQYF
TRBV27	-	-	TRBJ2-3	16	TGTGCCAGCAGTCCTAACCAAGCCGTGGGCACAGATACGCAGTATTTT	CASSPNQAVGTDTQYF
TRBV10-1	TRBD1	once	TRBJ1-2	14	TGCGCCAGCAGTGAGGCCGGGACAGCTTATGGCTACACCTTC	CASSEAGTAYGYTF
TRBV7-9	-	-	TRBJ2-1	13	TGTGCCAGCAGCGTCTCTAGCAGCAATGAGCAGTTCTTC	CASSVSSSNEQFF
TRBV9	-	few	TRBJ1-1	13	TGTGCCAGCAGCGTAGCAGAAGGACACCACAAATGTTTT	CASSVAEGHHKCF
TRBV5-1	-	-	TRBJ2-1	12	TGCGCCAGCAGCTCGCCGCTCGATGAGCAGTTCTTC	CASSSPLDEQFF
TRBV4-1	-	-	TRBJ1-3	15	TGCGCCAGCAGCCAAGGGGGGGGATCTGGAAACACCATATATTTT	CASSQGGGSGNTIYF
TRBV14	-	-	TRBJ2-7	12	TGTGCCAGCAGCCAAGCCCGCTACGAGCAGTACTTC	CASSQARYEQYF
TRBV4-1	-	-	TRBJ2-1	15	TGCGCCAGCAGAATACTTACGGAGGGGAACAATGAGCAGTTCTTC	CASRILTEGNNEQFF
TRBV7-6	-	-	TRBJ2-7	15	TGTGCCAGCAGCCCGGGACCCGTGGCGACGGGGGAGCAGTACTTC	CASSPGPVATGEQYF
TRBV30	-	-	TRBJ2-3	12	TGTGCCTGGAGTGGGGGTTCTGGTACGCAGTATTTT	CAWSGGSGTQYF
TRBV27	-	-	TRBJ2-6	18	TGTGCCAGCAGTTTATTTGCCGGGGCTAGCTCTGGGGCCAACGTCCTGACTTTC	CASSLFAGASSGANVLTF
TRBV7-8	-	-	TRBJ2-2	16	TGTGCCAGCAGCTACCAATATGAGGCCAACACCGGGGAGCTGTTTTTT	CASSYQYEANTGELFF
TRBV5-1	TRBD1	-	TRBJ2-3	15	TGCGCCAGCAGCTCGACCGGGACAGCCCCAGATACGCAGTATTTT	CASSSTGTAPDTQYF
TRBV4-1	-	-	TRBJ2-3	15	TGCGCCAGCAGCCACGGGGGACAGAGCACAGATACGCAGTATTTT	CASSHGGQSTDTQYF
TRBV19	-	-	TRBJ2-3	11	TGTGCCAGTAGTATCGGGGATACGCAGTATTTT	CASSIGDTQYF
TRBV27	-	-	TRBJ2-7	13	TGTGCCAGCAGTTTCAAGAGCTCCTACGAGCAGTACTTC	CASSFKSSYEQYF
TRBV30	-	-	TRBJ2-1	12	TGTGCCTGGAGTGTAACGAATGCTGAGCAGTTCTTC	CAWSVTNAEQFF
TRBV30	TRBD2	once	TRBJ2-7	15	TGTGCCTGGAGTTACGGTCTAGCGGCCTCCTACGAGCAGTACTTC	CAWSYGLAASYEQYF
TRBV19	TRBD1	-	TRBJ1-1	15	TGTGCCAGTAGTATCGGACAGGGCGTGAACACTGAAGCTTTCTTT	CASSIGQGVNTEAFF
TRBV19	TRBD2	few	TRBJ2-1	16	TGTGCCAGTAGTTTCTCACTAGCGGGGGCCTACAATGAGCAGTTCTTC	CASSFSLAGAYNEQFF
TRBV5-4	-	-	TRBJ2-1	12	TGCGCCAGCAGCCAAGAGGGGGATGAGCAGTTCTTC	CASSQEGDEQFF
TRBV6-1	-	-	TRBJ2-1	14	TGTGCCGGTGACGGGGGTAGCTCCTACAATGAGCAGTTCTTC	CAGDGGSSYNEQFF
TRBV9	-	once	TRBJ1-3	10	TGTGCCAGCAGCGGAAACACCATATATTTT	CASSGNTIYF
TRBV29-1	TRBD1	-	TRBJ2-2	14	TGCAGCGGGTCTGGGACAGGGGTTCTCGGGGAGCTGTTTTTT	CSGSGTGVLGELFF
TRBV7-9	-	-	TRBJ1-5	15	TGTGCCAGCAGCTTAAACGGGGCCGGCAATCAGCCCCAGCATTTT	CASSLNGAGNQPQHF
TRBV9	TRBD1	-	TRBJ2-1	17	TGTGCCAGCTCCGCGGACAGGGGCGTCAGCTCCTACAATGAGCAGTTCTTC	CASSADRGVSSYNEQFF
TRBV5-1	-	-	TRBJ1-5	16	TGCGCCAGCAGCTTGGCCGGGCAGGGGAGCAATCAGCCCCAGCATTTT	CASSLAGQGSNQPQHF
TRBV2	-	-	TRBJ2-1	11	TGTGCCAGCAGCTGGTGGCTGGTGAAGTTCTTC	CASSWWLVKFF
TRBV6-5	TRBD2	-	TRBJ2-3	15	TGTGCCAGTTTGATGAGTAGCGGGGGTAAGGATACGCAGTATTTT	CASLMSSGGKDTQYF
TRBV7-9	-	-	TRBJ2-1	12	TGTGCCAGCAGCTTAGGCCTAGCGGAGCAGTTCTTC	CASSLGLAEQFF
TRBV2	-	-	TRBJ1-1	13	TGTGCCAGCGGCGCGTTTGTGGGCACTGAAGCTTTCTTT	CASGAFVGTEAFF
TRBV5-1	-	-	TRBJ2-1	15	TGCGCCAGCAGCTTAGGGGAAAGCTCCTACAATGAGCAGTTCTTC	CASSLGESSYNEQFF
TRBV18	TRBD1	-	TRBJ2-3	15	TGTGCCAGCTCAGCAGGGGGTCCAGGCACAGATACGCAGTATTTT	CASSAGGPGTDTQYF
TRBV6-5	-	-	TRBJ2-7	14	TGTGCCAGCAGTTACCTAGGGGACGCCTACGAGCAGTACTTC	CASSYLGDAYEQYF
TRBV10-2	-	-	TRBJ2-3	16	TGCGCCAGCAGTGAGCCGGCAAGGTTTGACACAGATACGCAGTATTTT	CASSEPARFDTDTQYF
TRBV11-1	-	-	TRBJ2-2	15	TGTGCCAGCAGCTTCGGGGCTACGAACACCGGGGAGCTGTTTTTT	CASSFGATNTGELFF
TRBV19	-	-	TRBJ2-7	17	TGTGCCAGTAGTATCTCCTCGGTTACCGAGAGACCCTACGAGCAGTACTTC	CASSISSVTERPYEQYF
TRBV29-1	-	-	TRBJ2-3	14	TGCAGCGTTGCTGAGGGGGGGCCTACAGATACGCAGTATTTT	CSVAEGGPTDTQYF
TRBV14	TRBD2	-	TRBJ2-1	16	TGTGCCAGCAGCCACTACCCCGGGACTAGCGGGGATGAGCAGTTCTTC	CASSHYPGTSGDEQFF
TRBV5-1	TRBD2	-	TRBJ2-1	15	TGCGCCAGCAGCTTGGAGGCGGGAGGGTTTGATGAGCAGTTCTTC	CASSLEAGGFDEQFF
TRBV27	-	-	TRBJ1-2	13	TGTGCCAGCGGAGATGGGTCCCTCTATGGCTACACCTTC	CASGDGSLYGYTF
TRBV27	-	-	TRBJ2-6	18	TGTGCCAGCAGCCGACCGGGACTTCGCCTCTCTGGGGCCAACGTCCTGACTTTC	CASSRPGLRLSGANVLTF
TRBV7-9	-	once	TRBJ2-1	12	TGTGCCAGCAGCTCAACCGGGCCGCAGCAGTTCTTC	CASSSTGPQQFF
TRBV4-2	TRBD2	-	TRBJ2-7	18	TGTGCCAGCAGCCAAGACGGGCTAGCGGGGGGGCCGGGATACGAGCAGTACTTC	CASSQDGLAGGPGYEQYF
TRBV5-1	TRBD1	-	TRBJ1-1	14	TGCGCCAGCAGCGTGGGACAGATGAACACTGAAGCTTTCTTT	CASSVGQMNTEAFF
TRBV2	-	-	TRBJ1-4	13	TGTGCCAGCTGGAGGAGTGATAATGAAAAACTGTTTTTT	CASWRSDNEKLFF